The 16 T cell receptor beta chains below come from one sample, sequenced in a study of identical twins. TCRdb used MiXCR to reprocess the 5' RACE reads, holding one entry per CDR3 protein. The sample consists of some 1,600,000 distinct CDR3 sequences, under 35% of them appearing once. Sequencing was done on a sample of cord blood. These receptors came from a newborn girl in good health.

V is TRBV20-1 and J is TRBJ2-3; TRBD2 matches at 8 bases. J lost 3 bases, V lost 2 bases, and 7 bases had no gene match. The CDR3 runs to 15 residues. Per germline, CDR1 DFQATT and CDR2 SNEGSKA (reference sequence). As DNA, the CDR3 is TGCAGTGCTAGACGAGCGGGAGCCGCGACAGATACGCAGTATTTT. Translated, it gives CSARRAGAATDTQYF.

The CDR3 nucleotides are TGCAGTGCGGGTAGCGACTCCTACGAGCAGTACTTC. Translation gives CSAGSDSYEQYF. V is TRBV20-1 and J is TRBJ2-7; TRBD2 might be the D (5 bases). Germline lookup yields CDR1 DFQATT and CDR2 SNEGSKA (reference sequence). V was clipped by 6 bases and J by 0 bases, with 9 bases between them. The CDR3 consists of 12 residues.

The V call is TRBV12-3 or TRBV12-4, the J call TRBJ2-7; no clear D gene. This CDR3 region has 11 residues. V gave up 6 bases and J gave up 6 bases, with 9 bases separating them. CDR3 amino acids: CASSQRAEQYF. The CDR3 DNA is TGTGCCAGCAGCCAAAGGGCCGAGCAGTACTTC.

This clonotype was detected only a few times. This chain links TRBV14 with TRBJ1-1; 7 bases align to TRBD1. Germline lookup yields CDR1 SGHDN and CDR2 FVKESK. This CDR3 is 16 amino acids long. J gave up 1 base and V 0 bases, and 5 bases lay outside the gene matches. CDR3 nucleotide sequence: TGTGCCAGCAGCCAAGACAGGGGGTGGGGGAACACTGAAGCTTTCTTT. This gives the protein CASSQDRGWGNTEAFF. Together with reference TRBV14 and TRBJ1-1, the CDR3 gives the full variable domain: EAGVTQFPSHSVIEKGQTVTLRCDPISGHDNLYWYRRVMGKEIKFLLHFVKESKQDESGMPNNRFLAERTGGTYSTLKVQPAELEDSGVYFCASSQDRGWGNTEAFFGQGTRLTVV.

This clonotype was seen only a few times. The rearrangement joins TRBV27 to TRBJ2-7; 7 positions match TRBD1. J lost 0 bases, V lost 8 bases, and 7 bases had no gene match. Germline lookup yields CDR1 MNHEY and CDR2 SMNVEV (reference sequence). The CDR3 is made up of 14 amino acids. The CDR3 bases are TGTGCCAGCCATTCAGGGGGTGTCTCCTACGAGCAGTACTTC. Encoded protein: CASHSGGVSYEQYF.

The V and J genes are TRBV4-1 and TRBJ1-1; D is uncertain. The CDR3 is 16 amino acids. With 0 bases removed from V and 0 bases from J, the gap between germline ends came to 11 bases. Germline lookup yields CDR1 MGHRA and CDR2 YSYEKL. CDR3: CASSQDPGIMNTEAFF. DNA of the CDR3: TGCGCCAGCAGCCAAGATCCGGGGATCATGAACACTGAAGCTTTCTTT.

This clonotype was detected only a few times. The genes are TRBV15 and TRBJ1-2; D is possibly TRBD1 (5 bases). The CDR3 is made up of 15 amino acids. Germline V gene lookup returns CDR1 LNHNV and CDR2 YYDKDF (reference sequence). The V end lost 0 bases, the J end lost 8 bases, and 16 bases lay between the germline ends. CDR3 DNA sequence: TGTGCCACCAGCAGAGAGGGGACCCGGGAAAACGGCTACACCTTC. This translates into CATSREGTRENGYTF. The variable domain in full, completed from reference TRBV15 and TRBJ1-2, reads DAMVIQNPRYQVTQFGKPVTLSCSQTLNHNVMYWYQQKSSQAPKLLFHYYDKDFNNEADTPDNFQSRRPNTSFCFLDIRSPGLGDTAMYLCATSREGTRENGYTFGSGTRLTVV.

The sample holds a few counts of this clonotype. This sequence joins TRBV18 and TRBJ2-3; 13 bases fit TRBD2. The CDR3 is 17 amino acids. CDR1 KGHSH and CDR2 LQKENI come from the germline V gene. With 3 bases clipped from V and 1 base from J, the junction kept 4 bases outside the gene matches. CDR3 sequence (DNA): TGTGCCAGCTCACCGGGACTAGCGGGAATCGGCACAGATACGCAGTATTTT. Its translation is CASSPGLAGIGTDTQYF.

There are many counts of this clonotype. V and J are TRBV12-3 or TRBV12-4 and TRBJ2-7; D ambiguous. The CDR3 covers 14 residues. Trimming took off 1 base at V and 0 bases at J, with 7 bases between the two ends. In nucleotides, the CDR3 is TGTGCCAGCAGTTTAGACGTTATCTCCTACGAGCAGTACTTC. It specifies CASSLDVISYEQYF.

This clonotype has a handful of counts. This CDR3 is CSAASADGFYEQYF. The DNA of the CDR3 is TGCAGTGCCGCCTCCGCGGACGGCTTCTACGAGCAGTACTTC. J is TRBJ2-7 and V is TRBV20-1; D gene uncertain. Germline assignment: CDR1 DFQATT and CDR2 SNEGSKA (reference sequence). The CDR3 contains 14 residues. The V end lost 6 bases, the J end lost 3 bases, and 18 bases lay between the germline ends.

The gene calls are TRBV12-3 or TRBV12-4 and TRBJ2-7, with 8 bases fitting TRBD1. The CDR3 totals 15 residues. V lost 0 bases to trimming and J lost 3 bases; unmatched junction nucleotides: 4. The CDR3 coding sequence is TGTGCCAGCAGTTTAGCGGGACAGGAAAACTACGAGCAGTACTTC. It is translated as CASSLAGQENYEQYF.

The chain is built from TRBV6-1 and TRBJ1-2, with 7 bases identical to TRBD1. The germline V gene has CDR1 MNHNS and CDR2 SASEGT. Trimming at V came to 7 bases and at J to 8 bases, leaving 10 bases not matched to a gene. The length of the CDR3 is 13 residues. The CDR3 nucleotides are TGTGCCAGCATACTTAGGACAGGCGGGGGCTACACCTTC. This gives the protein CASILRTGGGYTF.

V gene TRBV29-1 combines with J gene TRBJ2-7; 9 nucleotides align to TRBD2. The CDR3 is made up of 13 amino acids. Germline trimming cut 7 bases from V and 2 bases from J; bases unmatched to any gene: 6. Germline V gene lookup returns CDR1 SQVTM and CDR2 ANQGSEA. CDR3 DNA sequence: TGCAGCGCCGCTAGCGGGACCCCCTACGAGCAGTACTTC. It translates to CSAASGTPYEQYF.

This clonotype has ten or more counts. The genes are TRBV28 and TRBJ1-2; 7 bases are a match to TRBD1. This CDR3 has 14 amino acids. The ends lost 10 bases at V and 1 base at J; junction bases unmatched: 9. Germline CDR1 MDHEN, CDR2 SYDVKM. DNA for the CDR3: TGTGCCACCTTGACAGGGAGATTTAACTATGGCTACACCTTC. It translates to CATLTGRFNYGYTF.

A remark on this clonotype: A single base separates this from a much larger clone, so it may be a read error. The chain links TRBV29-1 to TRBJ2-5; unclear D gene. The DNA matches TRBJ2-7 better at its end, which makes the J call doubtful. This CDR3 comprises 11 residues. Germline V lookup: CDR1 SQVTM, CDR2 ANQGSEA. CDR3 region: CSVVYTYEQYF. The DNA of the CDR3 is TGCAGCGTTGTATACACCTACGAGCAGTACTTC.

The rearrangement joins TRBV27 to TRBJ1-1, with unresolved D. CDR1 and CDR2 (germline): MNHEY, SMNVEV (reference sequence). The CDR3 covers 15 residues. V lost 4 bases and J lost 0, with 12 bases in between. The CDR3 here is CASSSRSLMNTEAFF. CDR3 sequence (DNA): TGTGCCAGCAGTTCCCGTTCCCTAATGAACACTGAAGCTTTCTTT.